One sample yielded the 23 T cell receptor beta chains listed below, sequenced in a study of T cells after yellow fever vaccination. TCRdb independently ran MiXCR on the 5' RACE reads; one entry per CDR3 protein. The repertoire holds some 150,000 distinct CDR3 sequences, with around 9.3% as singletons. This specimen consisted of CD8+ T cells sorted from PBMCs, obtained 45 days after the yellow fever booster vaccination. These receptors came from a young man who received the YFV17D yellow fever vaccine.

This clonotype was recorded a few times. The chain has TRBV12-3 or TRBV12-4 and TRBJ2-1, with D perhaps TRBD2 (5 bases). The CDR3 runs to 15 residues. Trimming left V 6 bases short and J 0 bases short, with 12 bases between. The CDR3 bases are TGTGCCAGCAGGGCTAGCCTCAGCTCCTACAATGAGCAGTTCTTC. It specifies CASRASLSSYNEQFF.

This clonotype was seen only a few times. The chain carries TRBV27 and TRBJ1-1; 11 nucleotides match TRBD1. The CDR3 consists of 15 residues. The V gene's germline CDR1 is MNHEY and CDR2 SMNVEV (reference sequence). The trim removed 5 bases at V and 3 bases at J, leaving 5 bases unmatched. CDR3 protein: CASSPPGQGDTEAFF. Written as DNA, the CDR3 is TGTGCCAGCAGTCCACCGGGACAGGGGGACACTGAAGCTTTCTTT.

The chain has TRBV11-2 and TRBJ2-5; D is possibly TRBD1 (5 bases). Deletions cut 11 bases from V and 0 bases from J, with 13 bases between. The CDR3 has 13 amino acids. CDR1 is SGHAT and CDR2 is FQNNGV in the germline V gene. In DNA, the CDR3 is TGTGCCGTCCTCAGGGATAACCAAGAGACCCAGTACTTC. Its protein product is CAVLRDNQETQYF. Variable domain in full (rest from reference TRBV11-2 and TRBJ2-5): EAGVAQSPRYKIIEKRQSVAFWCNPISGHATLYWYQQILGQGPKLLIQFQNNGVVDDSQLPKDRFSAERLKGVDSTLKIQPAKLEDSAVYLCAVLRDNQETQYFGPGTRLLVL.

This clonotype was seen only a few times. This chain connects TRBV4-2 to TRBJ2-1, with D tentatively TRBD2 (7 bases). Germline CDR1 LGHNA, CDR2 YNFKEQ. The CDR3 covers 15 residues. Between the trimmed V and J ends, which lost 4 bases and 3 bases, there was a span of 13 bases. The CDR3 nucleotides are TGTGCCAGCAGCCTGGGGGGGGCAGTCTACAATGAGCAGTTCTTC. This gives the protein CASSLGGAVYNEQFF.

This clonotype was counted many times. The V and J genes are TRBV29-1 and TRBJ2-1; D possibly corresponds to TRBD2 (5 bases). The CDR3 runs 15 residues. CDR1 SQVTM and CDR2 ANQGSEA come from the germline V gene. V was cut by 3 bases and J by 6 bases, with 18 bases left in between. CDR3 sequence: CSVDGGNLLGNEQFF. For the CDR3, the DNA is TGCAGCGTTGACGGTGGGAACCTACTAGGCAATGAGCAGTTCTTC.

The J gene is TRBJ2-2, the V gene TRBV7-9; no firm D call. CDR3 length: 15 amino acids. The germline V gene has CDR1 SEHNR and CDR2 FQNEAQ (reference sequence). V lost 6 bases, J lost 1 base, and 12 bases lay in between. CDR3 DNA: TGTGCCAGCAGAGACTTGGGGTTGAACACCGGGGAGCTGTTTTTT. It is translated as CASRDLGLNTGELFF.

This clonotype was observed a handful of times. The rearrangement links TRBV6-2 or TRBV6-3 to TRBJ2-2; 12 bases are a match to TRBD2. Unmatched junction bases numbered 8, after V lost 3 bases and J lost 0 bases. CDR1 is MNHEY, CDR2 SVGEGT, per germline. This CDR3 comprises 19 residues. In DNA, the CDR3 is TGTGCCAGCAGTTATTCGACTAGCGGGGGTGCCGCGAACACCGGGGAGCTGTTTTTT. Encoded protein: CASSYSTSGGAANTGELFF.

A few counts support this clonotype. The CDR3 is CSVEPSGQGLGTQYF. DNA for the CDR3: TGCAGCGTTGAACCAAGCGGACAGGGCTTAGGGACCCAGTACTTC. This chain links TRBV29-1 with TRBJ2-5; 8 nucleotides match TRBD1. The CDR3 runs to 15 residues. Germline CDR1 and CDR2: SQVTM and ANQGSEA. V dropped 2 bases and J dropped 7; count of bases not matched to a gene: 12.

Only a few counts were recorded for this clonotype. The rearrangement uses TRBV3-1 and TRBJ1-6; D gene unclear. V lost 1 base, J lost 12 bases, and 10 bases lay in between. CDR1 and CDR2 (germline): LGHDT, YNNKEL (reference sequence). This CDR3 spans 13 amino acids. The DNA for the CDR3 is TGTGCCAGCAGCCAAGGGTTAATTTTACCCCTCCACTTT. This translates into CASSQGLILPLHF. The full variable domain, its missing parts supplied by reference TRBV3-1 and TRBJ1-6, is DTAVSQTPKYLVTQMGNDKSIKCEQNLGHDTMYWYKQDSKKFLKIMFSYNNKELIINETVPNRFSPKSPDKAHLNLHINSLELGDSAVYFCASSQGLILPLHFGNGTRLTVT.

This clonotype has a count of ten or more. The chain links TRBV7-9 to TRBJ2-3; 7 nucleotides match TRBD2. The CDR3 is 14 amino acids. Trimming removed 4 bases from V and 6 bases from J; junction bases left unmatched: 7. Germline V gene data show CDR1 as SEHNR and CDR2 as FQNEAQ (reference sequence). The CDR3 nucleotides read TGTGCCAGCAGCTCCCGGGGAGGGGAGGATACGCAGTATTTT. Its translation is CASSSRGGEDTQYF.

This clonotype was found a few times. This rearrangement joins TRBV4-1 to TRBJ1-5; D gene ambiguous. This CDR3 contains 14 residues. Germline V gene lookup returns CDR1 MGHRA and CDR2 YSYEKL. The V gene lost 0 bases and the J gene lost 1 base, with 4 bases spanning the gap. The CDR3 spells CASSQEGSNQPQHF. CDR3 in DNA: TGCGCCAGCAGCCAAGAAGGCAGCAATCAGCCCCAGCATTTT.

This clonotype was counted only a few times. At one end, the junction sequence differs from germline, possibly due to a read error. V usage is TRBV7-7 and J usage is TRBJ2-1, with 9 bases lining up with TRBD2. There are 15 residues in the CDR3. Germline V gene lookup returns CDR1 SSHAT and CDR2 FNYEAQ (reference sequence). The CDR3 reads CASSASGVPYNEQFF. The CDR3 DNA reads TGTGCTAGCAGCGCTAGCGGGGTCCCCTACAATGAGCAGTTCTTC.

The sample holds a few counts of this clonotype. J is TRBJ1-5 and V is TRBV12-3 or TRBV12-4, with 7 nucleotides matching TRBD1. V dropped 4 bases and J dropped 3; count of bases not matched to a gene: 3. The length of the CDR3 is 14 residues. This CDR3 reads CASSYDRANQPQHF. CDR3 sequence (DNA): TGTGCCAGCAGTTATGACAGGGCCAATCAGCCCCAGCATTTT.

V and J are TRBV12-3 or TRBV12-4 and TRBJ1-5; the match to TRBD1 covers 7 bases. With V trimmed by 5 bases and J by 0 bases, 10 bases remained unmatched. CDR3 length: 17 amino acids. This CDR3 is CASSTPTGRYSNQPQHF. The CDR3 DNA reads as TGTGCCAGCAGTACCCCGACAGGGCGTTATAGCAATCAGCCCCAGCATTTT.

CDR3 protein: CASSYGFSEVYSNQPQHF. The CDR3 DNA is TGTGCCAGCAGTTACGGGTTCTCGGAGGTATATAGCAATCAGCCCCAGCATTTT. V gene TRBV6-2 or TRBV6-3 combines with J gene TRBJ1-5; D not certain. Germline CDR1 reads MNHEY; CDR2 reads SVGEGT. This CDR3 region has 18 residues. Trimming shortened V by 2 bases and J by 0 bases, and 17 bases separated the two germline ends.

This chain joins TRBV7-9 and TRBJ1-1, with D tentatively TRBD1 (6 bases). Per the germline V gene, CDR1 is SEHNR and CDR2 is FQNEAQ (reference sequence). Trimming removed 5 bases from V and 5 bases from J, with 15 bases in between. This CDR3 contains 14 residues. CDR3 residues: CASSTGWGRTEAFF. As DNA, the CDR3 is TGTGCCAGCAGCACCGGTTGGGGGCGGACTGAAGCTTTCTTT. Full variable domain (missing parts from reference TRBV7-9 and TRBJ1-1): DTGVSQNPRHKITKRGQNVTFRCDPISEHNRLYWYRQTLGQGPEFLTYFQNEAQLEKSRLLSDRFSAERPKGSFSTLEIQRTEQGDSAMYLCASSTGWGRTEAFFGQGTRLTVV.

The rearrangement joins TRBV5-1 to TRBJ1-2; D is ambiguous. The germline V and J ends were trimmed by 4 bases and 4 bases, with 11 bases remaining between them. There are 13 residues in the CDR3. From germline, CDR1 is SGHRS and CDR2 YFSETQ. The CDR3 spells CASSPPDLYGYTF. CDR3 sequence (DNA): TGCGCCAGCAGCCCCCCGGATCTCTATGGCTACACCTTC.

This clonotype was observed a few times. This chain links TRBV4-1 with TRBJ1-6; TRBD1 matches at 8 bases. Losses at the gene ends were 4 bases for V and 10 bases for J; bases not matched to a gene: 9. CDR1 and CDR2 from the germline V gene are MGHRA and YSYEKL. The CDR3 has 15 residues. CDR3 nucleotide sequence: TGCGCCAGCAGCCTTCTCGACAGGGGTGGATCACCCCTCCACTTT. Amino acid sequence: CASSLLDRGGSPLHF.

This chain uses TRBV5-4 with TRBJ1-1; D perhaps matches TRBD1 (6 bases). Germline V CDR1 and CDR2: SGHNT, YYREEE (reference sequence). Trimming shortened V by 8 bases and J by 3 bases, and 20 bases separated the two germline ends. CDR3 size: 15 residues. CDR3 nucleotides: TGTGCCAGTACTACAGGGTGGAACAGGGACACTGAAGCTTTCTTT. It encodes CASTTGWNRDTEAFF.

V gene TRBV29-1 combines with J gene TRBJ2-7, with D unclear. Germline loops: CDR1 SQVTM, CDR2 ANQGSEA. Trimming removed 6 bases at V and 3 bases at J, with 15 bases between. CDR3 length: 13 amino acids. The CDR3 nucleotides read TGCAGCGTGGCCGACACGGGTTTCTACGAGCAGTACTTC. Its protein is CSVADTGFYEQYF.

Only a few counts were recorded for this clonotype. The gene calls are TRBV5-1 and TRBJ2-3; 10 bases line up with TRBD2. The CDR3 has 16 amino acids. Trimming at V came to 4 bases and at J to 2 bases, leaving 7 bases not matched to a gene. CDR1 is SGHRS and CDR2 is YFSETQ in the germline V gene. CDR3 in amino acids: CASSGLTSGFTDTQYF. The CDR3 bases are TGCGCCAGCAGCGGACTGACTAGCGGGTTCACAGATACGCAGTATTTT.

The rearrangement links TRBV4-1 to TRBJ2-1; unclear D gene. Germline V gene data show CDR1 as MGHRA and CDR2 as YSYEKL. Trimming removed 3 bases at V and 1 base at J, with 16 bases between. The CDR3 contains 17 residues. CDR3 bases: TGCGCCAGCAGCCAGGAGTCCTCCTCCCCTTCCTACAATGAGCAGTTCTTC. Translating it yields CASSQESSSPSYNEQFF.

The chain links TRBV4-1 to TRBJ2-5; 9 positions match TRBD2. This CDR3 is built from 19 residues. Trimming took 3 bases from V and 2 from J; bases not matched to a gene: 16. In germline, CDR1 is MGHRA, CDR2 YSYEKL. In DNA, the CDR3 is TGCGCCAGCAGCCACCCCCGGGTAGCGGGGGTGTACTTACAAGAGACCCAGTACTTC. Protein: CASSHPRVAGVYLQETQYF.